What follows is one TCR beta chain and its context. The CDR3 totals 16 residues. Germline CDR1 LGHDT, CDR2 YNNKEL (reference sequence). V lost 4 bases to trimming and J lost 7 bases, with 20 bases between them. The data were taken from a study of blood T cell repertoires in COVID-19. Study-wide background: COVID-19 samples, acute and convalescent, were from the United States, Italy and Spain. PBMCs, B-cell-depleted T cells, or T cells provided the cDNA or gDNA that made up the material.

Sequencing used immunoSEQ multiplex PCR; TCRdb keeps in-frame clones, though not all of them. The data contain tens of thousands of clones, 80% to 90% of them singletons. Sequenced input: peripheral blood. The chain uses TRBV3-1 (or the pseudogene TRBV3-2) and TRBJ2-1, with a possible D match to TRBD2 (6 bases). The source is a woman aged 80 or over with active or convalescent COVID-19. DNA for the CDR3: TGTGCCAGCAGCCCCTCGGGTAGCGGAGGAAGGAATGAGCAGTTCTTC. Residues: CASSPSGSGGRNEQFF.